A single sample is the source of the 22 T cell receptor beta chains below, sequenced in a study of T cell responses to AZD1222 COVID-19 vaccine. TCRdb keeps only in-frame clones here, not all; method: immunoSEQ multiplex PCR. The sample holds 100,000 to 150,000 clones, 90% seen once. This specimen consisted of peripheral blood, obtained on day 0 of AZD1222 vaccination. These receptors all stem from an adult in good health.

The V and J genes are TRBV5-8 and TRBJ1-4, with D perhaps TRBD1 (6 bases). Germline CDR1 reads SGHTS; CDR2 reads YDEGEE. The germline V and J ends were trimmed by 5 bases and 2 bases, with 10 bases remaining between them. CDR3 length equals 14 residues. CDR3 nucleotide sequence: TGTGCCAGCAGGGGGGCTGGGACTAATGAAAAACTGTTTTTT. This encodes CASRGAGTNEKLFF.

The chain employs TRBV19 and TRBJ1-5; 7 nucleotides line up with TRBD1. Per the germline V gene, CDR1 is LNHDA and CDR2 is SQIVND (reference sequence). This CDR3 spans 14 amino acids. The V and J ends lost 10 bases and 7 bases, in that order; junction bases with no gene match: 13. The CDR3 nucleotides read TGTGCCACCGGCGGACAGGATATGGAGCAGCCCCAGCATTTT. Its translation is CATGGQDMEQPQHF.

The chain carries TRBV4-1 and TRBJ2-2; 11 nucleotides align to TRBD2. V dropped 6 bases and J dropped 7; count of bases not matched to a gene: 10. In germline, CDR1 is MGHRA, CDR2 YSYEKL. The CDR3 consists of 16 residues. Written as DNA, the CDR3 is TGCGCCAGCAGTCCCGAACTAGCGGGAGCCGGCGGGGAGCTGTTTTTT. It encodes CASSPELAGAGGELFF.

The chain recombines TRBV7-2 with TRBJ2-2; unclear D gene. The CDR3 is 17 residues long. CDR1 is SGHTA, CDR2 FQGNSA, per germline. V lost 1 base, J lost 4 bases, and 16 bases lay in between. CDR3 coding DNA: TGTGCCAGCAGCTTAGTCTTCTGGGCCCGAGGCACCGGGGAGCTGTTTTTT. This sequence encodes CASSLVFWARGTGELFF.

The chain couples TRBV3-1 (or the pseudogene TRBV3-2) to TRBJ2-5, with D possibly TRBD1 on 5 matching bases. The CDR3 runs to 13 residues. Trimming removed 4 bases from V and 7 bases from J, with 13 bases in between. CDR1 is LGHDT and CDR2 is YNNKEL in the germline V gene (reference sequence). The CDR3 coding sequence is TGTGCCAGCAGCCGGGGCGGCTATCCGACCCAGTACTTC. This translates into CASSRGGYPTQYF.

By share, this clone counts as medium-sized. The V gene is TRBV6-4, the J gene TRBJ2-3; no firm D call. The CDR3 is 16 amino acids. Germline V CDR1 and CDR2: MRHNA, SNTAGT. The V end was cut by 0 bases, the J end by 0 bases, with 10 bases between. CDR3 loop: CASSDSKVSSTDTQYF. Here the CDR3 DNA reads TGTGCCAGCAGTGACTCGAAAGTCTCTAGCACAGATACGCAGTATTTT.

The rearrangement links TRBV2 to TRBJ2-5; 14 nucleotides line up with TRBD2. V lost 6 bases, J lost 4 bases, and 4 bases stayed unmatched. Germline values: CDR1 SNHLY, CDR2 FYNNEI. The CDR3 runs to 15 residues. CDR3 protein: CASSGTSGGRETQYF. Written as DNA, the CDR3 is TGTGCCAGCAGCGGGACTAGCGGGGGCCGAGAGACCCAGTACTTC.

Remarks on this clone: Other DNA sequences in the same sample also yield this CDR3. The V and J genes are TRBV6-5 and TRBJ2-7; a possible D gene is TRBD1 (6 bases). Germline loops: CDR1 MNHEY, CDR2 SVGAGI. The CDR3 runs to 12 residues. V dropped 9 bases and J dropped 2 bases, with 11 bases sitting between them. DNA of the CDR3: TGTGCCAGTTCACAGGGCCCCTACGAGCAGTACTTC. Protein: CASSQGPYEQYF.

This chain joins TRBV6-5 and TRBJ1-2, with unresolved D. Germline CDR1 is MNHEY and CDR2 is SVGAGI. Trimming took off 0 bases at V and 10 bases at J, with 12 bases between the two ends. The CDR3 spans 13 residues. The DNA for the CDR3 is TGTGCCAGCAGTTACTCGGGGAGGCGCGTCTACACCTTC. It translates to CASSYSGRRVYTF.

In its sample, this clone was seen a few times. The V gene is TRBV3-1 (or the pseudogene TRBV3-2), the J gene TRBJ1-1, with 10 bases identical to TRBD1. This CDR3 comprises 14 residues. V was pared by 5 bases and J by 4 bases, with 4 bases of the junction left unmatched. CDR1 and CDR2 (germline): LGHDT, YNNKEL (reference sequence). The CDR3 DNA follows: TGTGCCAGCAGCTCAAGGACAGGGGGCACTGAAGCTTTCTTT. Translated, it gives CASSSRTGGTEAFF.

The chain is built from TRBV5-8 and TRBJ1-2; D ambiguous. V was cut by 0 bases and J by 0 bases, with 6 bases left in between. The CDR3 extends over 14 amino acids. Germline loops: CDR1 SGHTS, CDR2 YDEGEE. CDR3 sequence (DNA): TGTGCCAGCAGCTTGGGGATAGCTAACTATGGCTACACCTTC. It encodes CASSLGIANYGYTF.

The chain recombines TRBV5-1 with TRBJ2-3, with 8 bases identical to TRBD2. Per the germline V gene, CDR1 is SGHRS and CDR2 is YFSETQ. The junction had 2 bases not matched to a gene; V was cut back by 2 bases and J by 3 bases. The CDR3 spans 14 residues. The CDR3 DNA reads TGCGCCAGCAGCTTCGCGGGAGGTACAGATACGCAGTATTTT. It is translated as CASSFAGGTDTQYF.

This rearrangement joins TRBV7-2 to TRBJ2-2; perhaps TRBD1 as D (7 bases). The CDR3 is 16 residues long. Trimming cost V 4 bases and J 6 bases, with 18 bases left between them. Germline CDR1 and CDR2: SGHTA and FQGNSA. In DNA form, the CDR3 reads TGTGCCAGCAGCTCGTACAGGGGAGGAACCTCCGGGGAGCTGTTTTTT. This sequence encodes CASSSYRGGTSGELFF. Supplemented by reference TRBV7-2 and TRBJ2-2, the full variable domain reads GAGVSQSPSNKVTEKGKDVELRCDPISGHTALYWYRQSLGQGLEFLIYFQGNSAPDKSGLPSDRFSAERTGGSVSTLTIQRTQQEDSAVYLCASSSYRGGTSGELFFGEGSRLTVL.

The J gene is TRBJ2-7, the V gene TRBV11-2; 7 positions match TRBD1. The CDR3 spans 15 residues. V lost 4 bases, J lost 6 bases, and 12 bases stayed unmatched. Germline lookup yields CDR1 SGHAT and CDR2 FQNNGV. CDR3 coding DNA: TGTGCCAGCAGCTCAAACAGGGGCGCAGACCTCGAGCAGTACTTC. This translates into CASSSNRGADLEQYF.

This chain connects TRBV27 to TRBJ2-1; possible D gene TRBD1, 7 bases. The germline V gene has CDR1 MNHEY and CDR2 SMNVEV (reference sequence). V dropped 3 bases and J dropped 0 bases, with 12 bases sitting between them. The CDR3 spans 16 residues. The DNA of the CDR3 is TGTGCCAGCAGTTTTGGCGGGACAGCCTCCTACAATGAGCAGTTCTTC. Protein sequence: CASSFGGTASYNEQFF.

With regard to this clone: Other DNA sequences within the sample encode an identical CDR3. This rearrangement joins TRBV18 to TRBJ2-7, with TRBD2 as a possible D gene (5 bases). The CDR3 sequence is 13 residues long. V was pared by 6 bases and J by 2 bases, with 11 bases between. Germline lookup yields CDR1 KGHSH and CDR2 LQKENI. The CDR3 DNA sequence: TGTGCCAGCTCCCCCCCGGGGACCTACGAGCAGTACTTC. This sequence encodes CASSPPGTYEQYF.

V gene TRBV27 combines with J gene TRBJ2-1; 8 nucleotides align to TRBD2. Germline CDR1 is MNHEY and CDR2 is SMNVEV (reference sequence). After removal of 6 bases from V and 4 bases from J, the junction contained 8 bases not matched to a gene. This CDR3 is 15 amino acids long. In nucleotides, the CDR3 is TGTGCCAGCAGCCGGTCAGTAGCGGGGTACAATGAGCAGTTCTTC. It is translated as CASSRSVAGYNEQFF.

The chain is built from TRBV18 and TRBJ1-1, with D perhaps TRBD1 (6 bases). This CDR3 spans 12 amino acids. V was shortened by 1 base and J by 6 bases, with 6 bases between the two germline ends. In germline, CDR1 is KGHSH, CDR2 LQKENI. CDR3 coding DNA: TGTGCCAGCTCACCACGGGGGCCTGAAGCTTTCTTT. Its translation: CASSPRGPEAFF.

The CDR3 region has the DNA TGCAGTGCTAGTAACAGGGGGCTAAGGAATCAGCCCCAGCATTTT. Translating it yields CSASNRGLRNQPQHF. V and J are TRBV20-1 and TRBJ1-5; TRBD1 aligns across 9 bases. J gave up 4 bases and V 3 bases, and 7 bases lay outside the gene matches. The germline V gene has CDR1 DFQATT and CDR2 SNEGSKA (reference sequence). CDR3 size: 15 residues.

The chain is built from TRBV4-1 and TRBJ1-5; no reliable D call. This CDR3 region has 15 residues. V lost 4 bases, J lost 2 bases, and 12 bases lay in between. Germline CDR1 and CDR2: MGHRA and YSYEKL. The CDR3 DNA reads TGCGCCAGCAGCCCCGGAGGGAAGGGCAATCAGCCCCAGCATTTT. Its protein product is CASSPGGKGNQPQHF.

The CDR3 sequence: CAWSVGRQRDTEAFF. Written as DNA, the CDR3 is TGTGCCTGGAGTGTTGGCAGACAACGGGACACTGAAGCTTTCTTT. The chain recombines TRBV30 with TRBJ1-1; no firm D call. CDR1 GTSNPN and CDR2 SVGIG come from the germline V gene (reference sequence). Trimming cost V 0 bases and J 3 bases, with 14 bases left between them. The length of the CDR3 is 15 residues.

CDR3 sequence: CASSPRAGTGAKNIQYF. The CDR3 bases are TGTGCCAGCTCACCGCGAGCTGGGACAGGGGCCAAAAACATTCAGTACTTC. The V gene is TRBV18, the J gene TRBJ2-4; 9 bases map to TRBD1. Germline V gene data show CDR1 as KGHSH and CDR2 as LQKENI. V lost 3 bases and J lost 1; bases outside the gene matches: 7. This CDR3 is built from 17 residues. Supplemented by reference TRBV18 and TRBJ2-4, the full variable domain reads NAGVMQNPRHLVRRRGQEARLRCSPMKGHSHVYWYRQLPEEGLKFMVYLQKENIIDESGMPKERFSAEFPKEGPSILRIQQVVRGDSAAYFCASSPRAGTGAKNIQYFGAGTRLSVL.